This TCR beta chain is from a study of T cells in Graves' hyperthyroidism and ophthalmopathy. As for the study in general: The initial diagnosis was the point when peripheral blood was collected, ahead of any treatment.

The CDR3 contains 15 residues. The germline CDR1 and CDR2 sequences are SGHVS and FQNEAQ. V was trimmed by 1 base and J by 0 bases, leaving 6 bases between them. Diagnostic assessment was based on clinical symptoms, serum thyroxine and TRAb, thyroid ultrasound and orbital computed tomography. This clonotype was found many times. What it binds is not known. Amplification of TCR beta CDR3 regions used RNA as the template. When the TCR CDR3 underwent first-round RT-PCR, the HTBI primer set was used. TCRdb fed the multiplex PCR reads into MiXCR, producing one record per CDR3 protein. The sample gives over 500,000 distinct CDR3 sequences, less than 15% of which show up once; about 15% is in the top ten. Notes on the study in general: Progression to ophthalmopathy was predicted a median of approximately seven months early. Using 13 V-J features, a model discriminated ophthalmopathy from stable hyperthyroidism.

This TCR came from a woman between 35 and 50 years old with Graves' hyperthyroidism. This chain links TRBV7-8 with TRBJ2-2, with D possibly TRBD2 on 5 matching bases. Sequencing used blood. CDR3 loop: CASSLDGTNTGELFF. The CDR3 DNA reads TGTGCCAGCAGCTTAGACGGGACGAACACCGGGGAGCTGTTTTTT.